Below, 22 T cell receptor beta chains from the same sample are listed, as sequenced in a study of T cells after yellow fever vaccination. Via MiXCR, TCRdb re-called the 5' RACE reads, giving one row per CDR3 protein. The sample lists hundreds of thousands of distinct CDR3 sequences; about 14% were seen once. Sequences were derived from PBMCs, sampled on the day of the yellow fever booster vaccination. The source is a man aged 25 to 40 who received the YFV17D yellow fever vaccine.

This sequence joins TRBV7-6 and TRBJ1-1, with no clear D. In germline, CDR1 is SGHVS, CDR2 FNYEAQ. Between the trimmed V and J ends, which lost 5 bases and 7 bases, there was a span of 17 bases. The CDR3 is 14 residues long. As DNA, the CDR3 is TGTGCCAGCAGCCCGATCTCGACGGTTGATGAAGCTTTCTTT. Amino acid sequence: CASSPISTVDEAFF.

The CDR3 sequence: CSAEDRGPYEQYF. The CDR3 nucleotides are TGCAGTGCCGAGGACAGGGGGCCTTACGAGCAGTACTTC. The rearrangement joins TRBV20-1 to TRBJ2-7; TRBD1 matches at 11 bases. The CDR3 loop spans 13 amino acids. The V gene's germline CDR1 is DFQATT and CDR2 SNEGSKA (reference sequence). J lost 4 bases, V lost 6 bases, and 5 bases had no gene match.

A few counts support this clonotype. The V and J genes are TRBV3-1 and TRBJ2-3; 14 bases are shared with TRBD2. V dropped 0 bases and J dropped 4; count of bases not matched to a gene: 3. This CDR3 is 17 amino acids long. In germline, CDR1 is LGHDT, CDR2 YNNKEL (reference sequence). Written as DNA, the CDR3 is TGTGCCAGCAGCCAAGATAAGGGACTAGCGGGAGCAGATACGCAGTATTTT. Translated: CASSQDKGLAGADTQYF.

The table lists this clonotype with a few counts. This sequence joins TRBV7-2 and TRBJ1-5; D unclear. Germline assignment: CDR1 SGHTA and CDR2 FQGNSA. Trimming cost V 1 base and J 9 bases, with 10 bases left between them. The CDR3 has 13 residues. The CDR3 DNA sequence: TGTGCCAGCAGCTTAGTGGCTGGGTCGCCCCAGCATTTT. This sequence encodes CASSLVAGSPQHF. The variable domain in full, with the rest retrieved from reference TRBV7-2 and TRBJ1-5, is GAGVSQSPSNKVTEKGKDVELRCDPISGHTALYWYRQSLGQGLEFLIYFQGNSAPDKSGLPSDRFSAERTGGSVSTLTIQRTQQEDSAVYLCASSLVAGSPQHFGDGTRLSIL.

The rearrangement uses TRBV4-3 and TRBJ2-2; D possibly corresponds to TRBD1 (6 bases). Germline CDR1 LGHNA, CDR2 YSLEER. Trimming pared 1 base from V and 1 base from J, leaving 7 bases between. This CDR3 spans 15 amino acids. CDR3 in amino acids: CASSQAQGNTGELFF. In nucleotides, the CDR3 is TGCGCCAGCAGCCAAGCACAGGGGAACACCGGGGAGCTGTTTTTT.

This clonotype was seen only a few times. The J gene is TRBJ2-4, the V gene TRBV20-1; D gene uncertain. The germline CDR1 and CDR2 sequences are DFQATT and SNEGSKA (reference sequence). The length of the CDR3 is 12 residues. Trimming stripped 1 base from V and 9 bases from J, with 10 bases between. In nucleotides, the CDR3 is TGCAGTGCTAGAGTGCGGCATGGCATTCAGTACTTC. Translating it yields CSARVRHGIQYF.

This rearrangement joins TRBV7-2 to TRBJ2-7; TRBD1 agrees at 9 bases. Germline V gene sequence: CDR1 SGHTA, CDR2 FQGNSA. V was pared by 5 bases and J by 1 base, with 15 bases of the junction left unmatched. The CDR3 is made up of 18 amino acids. The CDR3 sequence: CASSVAARDRVKSYEQYF. CDR3 nucleotide sequence: TGTGCCAGCAGCGTGGCGGCCCGGGACAGGGTGAAATCCTACGAGCAGTACTTC.

The gene calls are TRBV7-9 and TRBJ2-7; D not certain. CDR3 size: 10 residues. V was shortened by 5 bases and J by 5 bases, with 4 bases between the two germline ends. Germline V gene sequence: CDR1 SEHNR, CDR2 FQNEAQ (reference sequence). The CDR3 bases are TGTGCCAGCAGCACCAACGAGCAGTACTTC. Translated: CASSTNEQYF.

The chain links TRBV20-1 to TRBJ2-7, with 7 positions matching TRBD2. With V trimmed by 8 bases and J by 0 bases, 13 bases remained unmatched. This CDR3 has 15 residues. Germline-derived CDR1 and CDR2 are DFQATT and SNEGSKA (reference sequence). The CDR3 DNA reads TGCAGTTGGGGCCAGGCTAGCGGCAGCTCCTACGAGCAGTACTTC. The encoded protein is CSWGQASGSSYEQYF.

This clonotype has only a few counts. This chain links TRBV7-2 with TRBJ1-4; TRBD1 matches at 7 bases. In germline, CDR1 is SGHTA, CDR2 FQGNSA. V shed 5 bases and J 5 bases; nucleotides not matched to a gene: 11. The CDR3 is made up of 16 amino acids. The CDR3 region has the DNA TGTGCCAGCAGCCCGGGTAGGGGACAGATAAATGAAAAACTGTTTTTT. Translation: CASSPGRGQINEKLFF.

This clonotype was observed a few times. This chain uses TRBV27 with TRBJ1-5, with unresolved D. The V and J ends lost 1 base and 3 bases respectively, with 10 bases between them. CDR1 and CDR2 from the germline V gene are MNHEY and SMNVEV (reference sequence). This CDR3 is 15 amino acids long. The CDR3 reads CASSLFESDNQPQHF. In nucleotides, the CDR3 is TGTGCCAGCAGTTTATTCGAATCAGACAATCAGCCCCAGCATTTT.

There are a few counts of this clonotype. CDR3: CASSLVLQGSGNTIYF. The CDR3 DNA sequence: TGTGCCAGCAGCTTAGTTCTACAGGGATCTGGAAACACCATATATTTT. This chain links TRBV7-2 with TRBJ1-3; TRBD1 is a possible D gene (6 bases). The V end was cut by 1 base, the J end by 1 base, with 11 bases between. This CDR3 is 16 amino acids long. The germline V gene has CDR1 SGHTA and CDR2 FQGNSA.

V gene TRBV6-5 combines with J gene TRBJ2-2; 7 bases are shared with TRBD1. In germline, CDR1 is MNHEY, CDR2 SVGAGI. Trimming took 4 bases from V and 8 from J; bases not matched to a gene: 7. The CDR3 runs to 14 residues. This CDR3 reads CASSSGTERGELFF. In DNA form, the CDR3 reads TGTGCCAGCAGTTCCGGGACAGAGAGGGGGGAGCTGTTTTTT.

J is TRBJ2-7 and V is TRBV7-8, with D possibly being TRBD1 or TRBD2 (5 bases each). Trimming took off 5 bases at V and 6 bases at J, with 11 bases between the two ends. The germline V gene encodes CDR1 SGHVS and CDR2 FQNEAQ. The CDR3 loop spans 12 amino acids. In DNA, the CDR3 is TGTGCCAGCAGCGGTGCAGGGAGCGAGCAGTACTTC. It yields the protein CASSGAGSEQYF.

This clonotype was recorded at least ten times. The rearrangement joins TRBV4-3 to TRBJ2-3; D is perhaps TRBD2 (6 bases). CDR1 and CDR2 from the germline V gene are LGHNA and YSLEER. The CDR3 totals 15 residues. V was cut by 5 bases and J by 0 bases, with 12 bases left in between. The CDR3 sequence: CASSSEGISTDTQYF. The CDR3 coding sequence is TGCGCCAGCAGCTCGGAGGGGATTAGCACAGATACGCAGTATTTT.

V and J are TRBV20-1 and TRBJ2-7; 9 nucleotides align to TRBD1. The CDR3 is made up of 18 amino acids. Germline lookup yields CDR1 DFQATT and CDR2 SNEGSKA (reference sequence). Trimming cost V 3 bases and J 0 bases; bases outside gene matches: 15. CDR3 DNA: TGCAGTGCTAGTGCCTTCGGGACAGGGATAAAAAGCTCCTACGAGCAGTACTTC. This encodes CSASAFGTGIKSSYEQYF.

This rearrangement joins TRBV7-8 to TRBJ1-2; D perhaps matches TRBD1 (6 bases). V was cut by 5 bases and J by 4 bases, with 20 bases left in between. This CDR3 spans 16 amino acids. Germline CDR1 SGHVS, CDR2 FQNEAQ. The DNA of the CDR3 is TGTGCCAGCAGCCCCACCTCGGGCACAGGGCTCTATGGCTACACCTTC. This gives the protein CASSPTSGTGLYGYTF. Filled out from reference TRBV7-8 and TRBJ1-2, the complete variable domain reads GAGVSQSPRYKVAKRGQDVALRCDPISGHVSLFWYQQALGQGPEFLTYFQNEAQLDKSGLPSDRFFAERPEGSVSTLKIQRTQQEDSAVYLCASSPTSGTGLYGYTFGSGTRLTVV.

Only a few counts were recorded for this clonotype. The chain's CDR3 is CASSPAGSTQYF. CDR3 nucleotide sequence: TGTGCCAGCAGTCCCGCCGGGAGTACGCAGTATTTT. This chain connects TRBV6-6 to TRBJ2-3, with D perhaps TRBD2 (6 bases). Germline V gene lookup returns CDR1 MNHNY and CDR2 SVGAGI (reference sequence). This CDR3 contains 12 residues. Deletions cut 5 bases from V and 8 bases from J, with 11 bases between.

This clonotype was recorded many times. The rearrangement joins TRBV7-2 to TRBJ1-2; TRBD1 matches 7 bases. The V and J ends lost 4 bases and 2 bases, in that order; junction bases with no gene match: 7. This CDR3 is 15 amino acids long. CDR1 is SGHTA, CDR2 FQGNSA, per germline. For the CDR3, the DNA is TGTGCCAGCAGCTCCCTACAGGGGCACAACTATGGCTACACCTTC. Amino acid sequence: CASSSLQGHNYGYTF.

The table lists this clonotype with a few counts. This chain uses TRBV5-4 with TRBJ2-1; 8 bases agree with TRBD1. CDR1 and CDR2 from the germline V gene are SGHNT and YYREEE (reference sequence). The trim removed 4 bases at V and 6 bases at J, leaving 6 bases unmatched. This CDR3 is 14 amino acids long. CDR3 nucleotides: TGTGCCAGCAGCACTAATACAGGGGGCAATGAGCAGTTCTTC. This gives the protein CASSTNTGGNEQFF. The full variable domain, with the rest looked up from reference TRBV5-4 and TRBJ2-1, is ETGVTQSPTHLIKTRGQQVTLRCSSQSGHNTVSWYQQALGQGPQFIFQYYREEENGRGNFPPRFSGLQFPNYSSELNVNALELDDSALYLCASSTNTGGNEQFFGPGTRLTVL.

This clonotype occurred a few times. V usage is TRBV7-2 and J usage is TRBJ2-1; D is perhaps TRBD1 (5 bases). In germline, CDR1 is SGHTA, CDR2 FQGNSA. The CDR3 covers 13 residues. With 6 bases removed from V and 9 bases from J, the gap between germline ends came to 15 bases. This chain's CDR3 is CASSLSGIIEQFF. DNA for the CDR3: TGTGCCAGCAGTTTGTCAGGGATCATTGAGCAGTTCTTC.

This chain's CDR3 is CASSPPQASPEAFF. The CDR3 DNA sequence: TGTGCCAGCAGCCCCCCCCAGGCTTCACCTGAAGCTTTCTTT. V and J are TRBV5-6 and TRBJ1-1; D unresolved. V lost 4 bases and J 6 bases, leaving 16 bases between the germline ends. The CDR3 sequence is 14 residues long. CDR1 SGHDT and CDR2 YYEEEE come from the germline V gene.